Listed below are T cell receptor beta chains from one sample, sequenced in a study of shared clonotypes between healthy human individuals. The assay was immunoSEQ multiplex PCR, and TCRdb's table has in-frame clones only and misses some. The sample records under 1,900,000 clones, 98% being singletons. Sequenced: naive CD4+ T cells sorted from blood. These receptors came from a young man in good health. Both conserved end residues are part of each CDR3. D genes are given only for firm matches. A clone size is listed for some rows: how often the clone was seen (once, few, many), or a class if it is expanded.

D gene	V gene	clone size	J gene	CDR3 DNA	CDR3 protein
TRBD1	TRBV5-1	.	TRBJ1-1	TGCGCCAGCAGCGACGGGACAGCGAACACTGAAGCTTTCTTT	CASSDGTANTEAFF
TRBD1	TRBV2	.	TRBJ2-1	TGTGCCAGCAGTAAAAACAGGGGTACCTACAATGAGCAGTTCTTC	CASSKNRGTYNEQFF
.	TRBV7-8	.	TRBJ2-1	TGTGCCAGCAGCGCCACGGGACGTGACAATGAGCAGTTCTTC	CASSATGRDNEQFF
.	TRBV7-2	.	TRBJ2-3	TGTGCCAGCAGCCCCTGGAGCAGAGATACGCAGTATTTT	CASSPWSRDTQYF
.	TRBV28	.	TRBJ1-5	TGTGCCAGCAGTTTTGGACACATGGGGAATCAGCCCCAGCATTTT	CASSFGHMGNQPQHF
.	TRBV6-6	.	TRBJ2-2	TGTGCCAGCCAACAGGTGCCCACCGGGGAGCTGTTTTTT	CASQQVPTGELFF
.	TRBV2	.	TRBJ2-5	TGTGCCAGCAGCGTAGGCCTATCAGGTTCCGAGACCCAGTACTTC	CASSVGLSGSETQYF
TRBD1	TRBV7-2	.	TRBJ2-7	TGTGCCAGCAGCTCCAGCCAGGGGGTATACGAGCAGTACTTC	CASSSSQGVYEQYF
TRBD1	TRBV18	.	TRBJ1-2	TGTGCCAGCTCACTTTACTCCGGGACAGACTATGGCTACACCTTC	CASSLYSGTDYGYTF
.	TRBV18	.	TRBJ1-1	TGTGCCAGCTCACCAAAGTCCGGGCCTGGCACTGAAGCTTTCTTT	CASSPKSGPGTEAFF
.	TRBV7-8	.	TRBJ2-7	TGTGCCAGCAGCTTAGTTAACATCTACGAGCAGTACTTC	CASSLVNIYEQYF
.	TRBV19	.	TRBJ1-3	TGTGCCAGTGCGCAGGGTGGAAACACCATATATTTT	CASAQGGNTIYF
.	TRBV11-3	.	TRBJ2-1	TGTGCCAGCAGCCAGGATAGCGGAAGCTCCTACAATGAGCAGTTCTTC	CASSQDSGSSYNEQFF
.	TRBV19	.	TRBJ2-1	TGTGCCAGTAGTTCTCTCCGTCTAGCGCACAATGAGCAGTTCTTC	CASSSLRLAHNEQFF
TRBD2	TRBV11-2	.	TRBJ2-2	TGTGCCAGCAGCTTAGAACTAGCGACGAACACCGGGGAGCTGTTTTTT	CASSLELATNTGELFF
TRBD1	TRBV5-1	.	TRBJ2-7	TGCGCCAGCAGCTTACAGGGGGCGGGCTACGAGCAGTACTTC	CASSLQGAGYEQYF
.	TRBV28	.	TRBJ1-5	TGTGCCAGCAGTTTATCGGACTCTGGAGGGCAGGGAAATCAGCCCCAGCATTTT	CASSLSDSGGQGNQPQHF
TRBD2	TRBV27	.	TRBJ2-1	TGTGCCAGCAGCCTAAAACGGGTCGGGACTAGCGGAAGGAATGAGCAGTTCTTC	CASSLKRVGTSGRNEQFF
.	TRBV30	.	TRBJ2-7	TGTGCCTTAGGACAGAACTACGAGCAGTACTTC	CALGQNYEQYF
.	TRBV7-8	.	TRBJ2-7	TGTGCCAGCAGCCGCGGACAGACTCTCTACGAGCAGTACTTC	CASSRGQTLYEQYF
.	TRBV6-1	.	TRBJ1-4	TGTGCCAGCAGTGAAGGGCCGGTAACAACTAATGAAAAACTGTTTTTT	CASSEGPVTTNEKLFF
.	TRBV27	.	TRBJ2-3	TGTGCCAGCAGTTCCAGACTCTCCACAGATACGCAGTATTTT	CASSSRLSTDTQYF
TRBD2	TRBV28	.	TRBJ2-5	TGTGCCAGCAGTTCTCTCCCTTCCCTAGCGGGAGACGCGGAGACCCAGTACTTC	CASSSLPSLAGDAETQYF
.	TRBV7-9	.	TRBJ2-1	TGTGCCAGCAGCAAAAGGGGCCTAGACGCCTACAATGAGCAGTTCTTC	CASSKRGLDAYNEQFF
.	TRBV2	.	TRBJ2-6	TGTGCCAGCAGTGTCCCTGCTCTTACCACTGGGGCCAACGTCCTGACTTTC	CASSVPALTTGANVLTF
.	TRBV25-1	once	TRBJ1-2	TGTGCCAGCAGTGAATCTACAGGGCCCTATGGCTACACCTTC	CASSESTGPYGYTF
.	TRBV5-6	.	TRBJ1-1	TGTGCCAGCAGCTTGATGGGTAAAGGGTGGAACACTGAAGCTTTCTTT	CASSLMGKGWNTEAFF
TRBD2	TRBV10-1	.	TRBJ2-5	TGCGCCAGCAGCACAGGACTAGCGGGAAAATACTTC	CASSTGLAGKYF
.	TRBV9	.	TRBJ2-1	TGTGCCAGCAGCGTAGTTGGGTTCAACAATGAGCAGTTCTTC	CASSVVGFNNEQFF
.	TRBV21-1	.	TRBJ1-5	TGTGCCAGCAGCAAAGCGGGGGAAGGTCGCAATCAGCCCCAGCATTTT	CASSKAGEGRNQPQHF
.	TRBV5-4	.	TRBJ2-3	TGTGCCAGCAGCACGGACATATCAGATACGCAGTATTTT	CASSTDISDTQYF
TRBD1	TRBV11-3	.	TRBJ2-7	TGTGCCAGCAGCTCCCGGACAGGGGGCTCCTACGAGCAGTACTTC	CASSSRTGGSYEQYF
.	TRBV6-1	.	TRBJ2-1	TGTGCCAGCACCTCCCGGGGAGCCTACAATGAGCAGTTCTTC	CASTSRGAYNEQFF
.	TRBV15	.	TRBJ2-7	TGTGCCACCAGCAGGGGGAAGGGGTTTCTACTCCCTTACGAGCAGTACTTC	CATSRGKGFLLPYEQYF
.	TRBV5-1	.	TRBJ2-3	TGCGCCAGCAGCTTGGGGGGTTCCCCAGATACGCAGTATTTT	CASSLGGSPDTQYF
.	TRBV29-1	once	TRBJ2-7	TGCAGCGTTCAAGGAACAGAATACGAGCAGTACTTC	CSVQGTEYEQYF
.	TRBV21-1	.	TRBJ2-2	TGTGCCAGCAGCAAAGTCGATCCAGAGGGGGGAGATACCGGGGAGCTGTTTTTT	CASSKVDPEGGDTGELFF
.	TRBV18	.	TRBJ1-5	TGTGCCAGCTCACCCGGGTATGCGTATAGCAATCAGCCCCAGCATTTT	CASSPGYAYSNQPQHF
.	TRBV29-1	.	TRBJ2-3	TGCAGCGTTGAACGCCCCAGGGGTACAGATACGCAGTATTTT	CSVERPRGTDTQYF
TRBD1	TRBV9	.	TRBJ1-1	TGTGCCAGCAGCGTAGGTCCCAGGGGGCCATTAATGAACACTGAAGCTTTCTTT	CASSVGPRGPLMNTEAFF
.	TRBV9	.	TRBJ2-5	TGTGCCAGCAGCGTAGAAGGGTCGAGGACCCAGTACTTC	CASSVEGSRTQYF
TRBD1	TRBV7-8	.	TRBJ1-2	TGTGCCAGCAGCTTAGCCTTGGGACAGGGGTACGGCTACACCTTC	CASSLALGQGYGYTF
.	TRBV18	.	TRBJ1-5	TGTGCCAGCTCACCCCCATCGACTCAGCCCCAGCATTTT	CASSPPSTQPQHF
TRBD2	TRBV23-1	.	TRBJ2-4	TGCGCCAGCAGTCAACCAATAGCGGGAGGACGGAGAAACATTCAGTACTTC	CASSQPIAGGRRNIQYF
TRBD2	TRBV13	.	TRBJ2-1	TGTGCCAGCAGCTTCCCTAGCGGGAGCCCGGATGAGCAGTTCTTC	CASSFPSGSPDEQFF
.	TRBV5-1	.	TRBJ2-7	TGCGCCAGCACCACGGCCGCCTCCTACGAGCAGTACTTC	CASTTAASYEQYF
TRBD1	TRBV5-1	once	TRBJ2-7	TGCGCCAGCAGCTTGACAGGGGGCGCTCCCACTAGGTTCTACGAGCAGTACTTC	CASSLTGGAPTRFYEQYF
.	TRBV10-1	.	TRBJ1-2	TGCGCCAGCCCAGGGTGGGATGGCTACACCTTC	CASPGWDGYTF
.	TRBV2	.	TRBJ1-2	TGTGCCAGCAGCGAGGGCCCTGGAAACTATGGCTACACCTTC	CASSEGPGNYGYTF
.	TRBV5-4	.	TRBJ2-1	TGTGCCAGCAGCGTTGACTACGCTGAGCAGTTCTTC	CASSVDYAEQFF
TRBD2	TRBV29-1	.	TRBJ2-4	TGCAGCGCTAGGACTAGCGGGAGCATTCAGTACTTC	CSARTSGSIQYF
TRBD2	TRBV19	.	TRBJ2-7	TGTGCCAGTAGTATAGGACTAGCGGGGTACTACGAGCAGTACTTC	CASSIGLAGYYEQYF
TRBD1	TRBV6-5	once	TRBJ1-2	TGTGCCAGCAGTCCACACCAGGGGGCTATTTATGGCTACACCTTC	CASSPHQGAIYGYTF
.	TRBV6-6	.	TRBJ2-7	TGTGCCAGCAGTTACTCCCGGGACGGAACCTACGAGCAGTACTTC	CASSYSRDGTYEQYF
TRBD1	TRBV18	.	TRBJ2-1	TGTGCCAGCTCACCTCGGGACAGGGTGCTTAACAATGAGCAGTTCTTC	CASSPRDRVLNNEQFF